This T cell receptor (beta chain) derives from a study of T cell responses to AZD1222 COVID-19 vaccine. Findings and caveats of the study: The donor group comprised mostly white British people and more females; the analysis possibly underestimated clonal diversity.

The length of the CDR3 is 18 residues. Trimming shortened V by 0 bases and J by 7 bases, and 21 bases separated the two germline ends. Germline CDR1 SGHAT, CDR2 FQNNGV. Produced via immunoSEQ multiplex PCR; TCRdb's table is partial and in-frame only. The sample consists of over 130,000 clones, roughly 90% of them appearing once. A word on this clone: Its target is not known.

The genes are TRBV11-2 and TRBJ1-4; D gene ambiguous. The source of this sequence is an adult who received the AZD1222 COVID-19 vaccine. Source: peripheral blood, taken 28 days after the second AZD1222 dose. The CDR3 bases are TGTGCCAGCAGCTTAGATTACCCCCCGGACGGAACCCTTGAAAAACTGTTTTTT. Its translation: CASSLDYPPDGTLEKLFF.